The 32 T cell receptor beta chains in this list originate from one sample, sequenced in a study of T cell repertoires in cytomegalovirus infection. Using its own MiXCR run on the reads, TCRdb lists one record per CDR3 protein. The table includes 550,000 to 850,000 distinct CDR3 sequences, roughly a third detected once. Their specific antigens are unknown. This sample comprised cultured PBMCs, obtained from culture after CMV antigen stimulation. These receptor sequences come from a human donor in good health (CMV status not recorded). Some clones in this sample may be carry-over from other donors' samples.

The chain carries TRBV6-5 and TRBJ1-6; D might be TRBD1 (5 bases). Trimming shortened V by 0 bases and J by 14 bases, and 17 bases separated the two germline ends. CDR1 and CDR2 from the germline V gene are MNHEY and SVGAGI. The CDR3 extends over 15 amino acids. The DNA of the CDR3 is TGTGCCAGCAGTTACTCGAGCCAGGGACGTGGGACCCTCCACTTT. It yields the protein CASSYSSQGRGTLHF.

The CDR3 region is CASSMATINQPQHF. DNA of the CDR3: TGTGCCAGTAGTATGGCTACCATCAATCAGCCCCAGCATTTT. The V and J genes are TRBV19 and TRBJ1-5; no clear D. V lost 3 bases and J 3 bases, leaving 9 bases between the germline ends. Germline CDR1 reads LNHDA; CDR2 reads SQIVND (reference sequence). The CDR3 has 14 residues.

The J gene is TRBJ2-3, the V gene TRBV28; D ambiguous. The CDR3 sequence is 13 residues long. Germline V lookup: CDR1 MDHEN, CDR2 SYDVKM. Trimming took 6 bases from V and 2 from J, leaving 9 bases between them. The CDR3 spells CASRKASTDTQYF. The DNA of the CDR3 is TGTGCCAGCAGAAAGGCTTCCACAGATACGCAGTATTTT. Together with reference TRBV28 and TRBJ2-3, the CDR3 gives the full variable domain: DVKVTQSSRYLVKRTGEKVFLECVQDMDHENMFWYRQDPGLGLRLIYFSYDVKMKEKGDIPEGYSVSREKKERFSLILESASTNQTSMYLCASRKASTDTQYFGPGTRLTVL.

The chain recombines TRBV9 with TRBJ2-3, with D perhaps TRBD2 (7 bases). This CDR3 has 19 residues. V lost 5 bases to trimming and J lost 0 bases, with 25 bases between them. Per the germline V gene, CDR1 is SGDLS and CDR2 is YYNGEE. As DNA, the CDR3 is TGTGCCAGCAGTAAAACGCGGGGGCGCCCAGGAACTAGCACAGATACGCAGTATTTT. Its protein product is CASSKTRGRPGTSTDTQYF.

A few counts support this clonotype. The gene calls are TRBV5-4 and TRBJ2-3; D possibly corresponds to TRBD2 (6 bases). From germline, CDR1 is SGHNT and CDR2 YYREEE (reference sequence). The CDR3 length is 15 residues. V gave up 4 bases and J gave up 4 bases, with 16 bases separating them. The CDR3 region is CASSPPDPSADTQYF. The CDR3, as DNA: TGTGCCAGCAGCCCCCCCGACCCTAGCGCAGATACGCAGTATTTT.

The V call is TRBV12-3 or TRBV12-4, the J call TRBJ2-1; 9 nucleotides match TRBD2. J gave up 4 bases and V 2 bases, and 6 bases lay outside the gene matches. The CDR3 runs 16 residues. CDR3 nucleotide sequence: TGTGCCAGCAGTTTACGGAGCGGGGGGCCTTACAATGAGCAGTTCTTC. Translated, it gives CASSLRSGGPYNEQFF.

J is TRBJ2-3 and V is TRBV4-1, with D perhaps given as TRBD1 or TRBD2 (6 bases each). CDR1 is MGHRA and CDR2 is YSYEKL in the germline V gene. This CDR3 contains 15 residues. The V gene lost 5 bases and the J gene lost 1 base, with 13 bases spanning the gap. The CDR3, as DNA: TGCGCCAGCAGCGGTAGGGGGGCCCGCACAGATACGCAGTATTTT. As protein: CASSGRGARTDTQYF.

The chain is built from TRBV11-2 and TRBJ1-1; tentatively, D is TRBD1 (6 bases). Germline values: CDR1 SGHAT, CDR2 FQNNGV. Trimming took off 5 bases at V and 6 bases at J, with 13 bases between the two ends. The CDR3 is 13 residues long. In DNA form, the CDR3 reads TGTGCCAGCAGCCGAACACAGGGCTCTGAAGCTTTCTTT. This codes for CASSRTQGSEAFF.

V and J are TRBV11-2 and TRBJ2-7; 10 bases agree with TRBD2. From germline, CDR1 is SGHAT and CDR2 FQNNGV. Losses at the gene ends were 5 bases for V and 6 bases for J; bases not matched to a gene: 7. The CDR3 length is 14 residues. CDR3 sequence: CASSILAGEGEQYF. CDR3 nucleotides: TGTGCCAGCAGCATCCTAGCGGGAGAGGGCGAGCAGTACTTC. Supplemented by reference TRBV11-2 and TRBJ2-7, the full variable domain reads EAGVAQSPRYKIIEKRQSVAFWCNPISGHATLYWYQQILGQGPKLLIQFQNNGVVDDSQLPKDRFSAERLKGVDSTLKIQPAKLEDSAVYLCASSILAGEGEQYFGPGTRLTVT.

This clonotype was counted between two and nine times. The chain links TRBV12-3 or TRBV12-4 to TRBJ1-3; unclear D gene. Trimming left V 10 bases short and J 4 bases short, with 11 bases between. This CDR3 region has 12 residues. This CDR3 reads CANRKGGNTIYF. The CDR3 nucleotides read TGTGCCAACCGAAAAGGGGGAAACACCATATATTTT.

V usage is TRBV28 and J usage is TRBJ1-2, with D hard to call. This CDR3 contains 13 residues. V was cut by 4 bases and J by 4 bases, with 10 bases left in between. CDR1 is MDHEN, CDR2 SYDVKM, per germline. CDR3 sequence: CASSYEGSYGYTF. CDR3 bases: TGTGCCAGCAGTTATGAAGGGAGCTATGGCTACACCTTC.

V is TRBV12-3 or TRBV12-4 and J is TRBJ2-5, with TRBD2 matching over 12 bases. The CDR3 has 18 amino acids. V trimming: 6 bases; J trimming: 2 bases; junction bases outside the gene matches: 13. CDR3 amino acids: CASRKPPGTSGLQETQYF. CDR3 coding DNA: TGTGCCAGCAGAAAGCCTCCCGGGACTAGCGGGCTACAAGAGACCCAGTACTTC.

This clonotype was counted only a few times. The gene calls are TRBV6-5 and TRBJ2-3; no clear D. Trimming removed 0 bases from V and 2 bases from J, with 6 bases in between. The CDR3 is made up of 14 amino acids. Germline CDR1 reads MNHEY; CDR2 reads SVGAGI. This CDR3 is CASSYSRPTDTQYF. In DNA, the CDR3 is TGTGCCAGCAGTTACTCGCGTCCCACAGATACGCAGTATTTT.

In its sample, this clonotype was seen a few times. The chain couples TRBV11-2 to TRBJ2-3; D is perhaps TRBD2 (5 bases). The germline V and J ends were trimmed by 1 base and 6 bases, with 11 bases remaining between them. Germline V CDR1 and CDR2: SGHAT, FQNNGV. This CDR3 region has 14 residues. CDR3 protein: CASSLGRRWDTQYF. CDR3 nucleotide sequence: TGTGCCAGCAGCTTAGGGAGGAGGTGGGATACGCAGTATTTT.

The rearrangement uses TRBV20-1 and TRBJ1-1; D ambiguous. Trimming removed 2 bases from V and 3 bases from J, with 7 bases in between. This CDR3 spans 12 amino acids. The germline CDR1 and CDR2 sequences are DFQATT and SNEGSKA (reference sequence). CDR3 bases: TGCAGTGCTAGACCCGATCACACTGAAGCTTTCTTT. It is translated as CSARPDHTEAFF.

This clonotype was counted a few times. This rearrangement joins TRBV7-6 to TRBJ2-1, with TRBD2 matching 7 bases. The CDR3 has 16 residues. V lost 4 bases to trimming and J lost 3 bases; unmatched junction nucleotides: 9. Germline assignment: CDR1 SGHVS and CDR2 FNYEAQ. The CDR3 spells CASSSPRGRLYNEQFF. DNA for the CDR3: TGTGCCAGCAGCTCCCCCCGCGGGAGACTCTACAATGAGCAGTTCTTC. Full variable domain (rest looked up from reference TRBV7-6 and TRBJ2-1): GAGVSQSPRYKVTKRGQDVALRCDPISGHVSLYWYRQALGQGPEFLTYFNYEAQQDKSGLPNDRFSAERPEGSISTLTIQRTEQRDSAMYRCASSSPRGRLYNEQFFGPGTRLTVL.

This CDR3 reads CASSLAGSLYEQYF. In DNA form, the CDR3 reads TGTGCCAGCAGCTTAGCTGGCTCTCTCTACGAGCAGTACTTC. The V and J genes are TRBV7-6 and TRBJ2-7; D uncertain. This CDR3 is built from 14 residues. Germline V gene sequence: CDR1 SGHVS, CDR2 FNYEAQ. The V gene lost 0 bases and the J gene lost 3 bases, with 9 bases spanning the gap.

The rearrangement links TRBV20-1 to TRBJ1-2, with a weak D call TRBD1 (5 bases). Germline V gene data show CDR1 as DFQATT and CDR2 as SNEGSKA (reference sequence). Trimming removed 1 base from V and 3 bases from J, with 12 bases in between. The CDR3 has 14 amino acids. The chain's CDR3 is CSARAPLQDYGYTF. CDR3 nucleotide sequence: TGCAGTGCTAGAGCCCCCTTACAGGACTATGGCTACACCTTC.

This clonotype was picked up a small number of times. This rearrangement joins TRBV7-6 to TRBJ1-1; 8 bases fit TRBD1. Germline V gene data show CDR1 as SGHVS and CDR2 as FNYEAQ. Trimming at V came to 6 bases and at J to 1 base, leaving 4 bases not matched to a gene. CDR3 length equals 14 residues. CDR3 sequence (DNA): TGTGCCAGCAGAGGTACAGGGGGGAACACTGAAGCTTTCTTT. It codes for CASRGTGGNTEAFF.

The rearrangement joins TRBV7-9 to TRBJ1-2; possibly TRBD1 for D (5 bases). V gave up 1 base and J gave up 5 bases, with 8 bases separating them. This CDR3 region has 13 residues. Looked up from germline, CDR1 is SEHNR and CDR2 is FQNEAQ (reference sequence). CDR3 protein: CASSLVGEYGYTF. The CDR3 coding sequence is TGTGCCAGCAGCTTAGTAGGGGAGTATGGCTACACCTTC.

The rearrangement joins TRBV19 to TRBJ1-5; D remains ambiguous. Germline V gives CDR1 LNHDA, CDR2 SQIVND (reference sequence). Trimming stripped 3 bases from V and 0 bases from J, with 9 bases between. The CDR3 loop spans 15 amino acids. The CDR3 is CASSIWGDSNQPQHF. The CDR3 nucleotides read TGTGCCAGTAGTATTTGGGGTGATAGCAATCAGCCCCAGCATTTT.

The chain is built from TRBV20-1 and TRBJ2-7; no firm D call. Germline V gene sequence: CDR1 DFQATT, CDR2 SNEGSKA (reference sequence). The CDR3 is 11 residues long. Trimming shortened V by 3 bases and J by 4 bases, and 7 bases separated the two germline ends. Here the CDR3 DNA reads TGCAGTGCTAGGGAGTCTTACGAGCAGTACTTC. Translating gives CSARESYEQYF.

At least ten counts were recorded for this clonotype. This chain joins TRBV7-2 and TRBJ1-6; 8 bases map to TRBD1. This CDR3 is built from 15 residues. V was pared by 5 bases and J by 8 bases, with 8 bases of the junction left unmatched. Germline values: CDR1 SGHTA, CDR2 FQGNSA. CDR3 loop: CASSHGTGSYSPLHF. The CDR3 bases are TGTGCCAGCAGCCACGGGACAGGTTCTTATTCACCCCTCCACTTT.

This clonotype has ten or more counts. This chain's CDR3 is CASSLTVQGEKLFF. The CDR3 DNA is TGTGCCAGCAGCTTAACCGTCCAGGGGGAAAAACTGTTTTTT. J is TRBJ1-4 and V is TRBV7-2; tentative D call: TRBD1 (6 bases). This CDR3 has 14 residues. V dropped 2 bases and J dropped 8 bases, with 12 bases sitting between them. Germline V CDR1 and CDR2: SGHTA, FQGNSA.

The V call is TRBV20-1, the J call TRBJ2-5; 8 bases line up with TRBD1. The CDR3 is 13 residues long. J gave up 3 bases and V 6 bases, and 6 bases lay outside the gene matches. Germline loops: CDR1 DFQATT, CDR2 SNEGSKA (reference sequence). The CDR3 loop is CSAKPGQEETQYF. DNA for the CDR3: TGCAGTGCAAAACCGGGACAGGAAGAGACCCAGTACTTC.

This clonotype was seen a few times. As DNA, the CDR3 is TGTGCCAGCAGGGGACAGAGTGGAGGGAATCAGCCCCAGCATTTT. Translated, it gives CASRGQSGGNQPQHF. V and J are TRBV2 and TRBJ1-5, with 7 bases matching TRBD1. Trimming removed 6 bases from V and 4 bases from J; junction bases left unmatched: 9. The germline V gene encodes CDR1 SNHLY and CDR2 FYNNEI. This CDR3 has 15 amino acids. The variable domain in full, with the rest retrieved from reference TRBV2 and TRBJ1-5, is EPEVTQTPSHQVTQMGQEVILRCVPISNHLYFYWYRQILGQKVEFLVSFYNNEISEKSEIFDDQFSVERPDGSNFTLKIRSTKLEDSAMYFCASRGQSGGNQPQHFGDGTRLSIL.

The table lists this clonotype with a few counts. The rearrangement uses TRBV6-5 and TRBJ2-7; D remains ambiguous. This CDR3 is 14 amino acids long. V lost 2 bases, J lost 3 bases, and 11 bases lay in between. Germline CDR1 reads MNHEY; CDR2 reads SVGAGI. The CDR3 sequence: CASSYGPRGYEQYF. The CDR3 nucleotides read TGTGCCAGCAGTTACGGACCCCGAGGCTACGAGCAGTACTTC.

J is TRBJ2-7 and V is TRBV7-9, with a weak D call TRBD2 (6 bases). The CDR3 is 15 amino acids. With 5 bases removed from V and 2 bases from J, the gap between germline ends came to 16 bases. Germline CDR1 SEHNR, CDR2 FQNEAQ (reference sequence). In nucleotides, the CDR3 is TGTGCCAGCAGCGGCCCCGGGGACTTTGCCTACGAGCAGTACTTC. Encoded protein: CASSGPGDFAYEQYF.

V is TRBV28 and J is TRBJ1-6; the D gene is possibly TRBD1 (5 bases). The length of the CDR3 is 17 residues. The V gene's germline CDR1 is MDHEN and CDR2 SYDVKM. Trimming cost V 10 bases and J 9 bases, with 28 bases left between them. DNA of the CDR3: TGTGCCACCCCTGCACGACCGACTGGGACCCCTCCTTCACCCCTCCACTTT. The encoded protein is CATPARPTGTPPSPLHF.

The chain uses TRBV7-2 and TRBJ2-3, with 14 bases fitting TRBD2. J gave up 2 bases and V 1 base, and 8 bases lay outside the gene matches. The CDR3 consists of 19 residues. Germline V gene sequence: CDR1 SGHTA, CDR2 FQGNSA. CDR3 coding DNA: TGTGCCAGCAGCTTAGGACTAGCGGGGGGGTCGCATACCACAGATACGCAGTATTTT. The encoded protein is CASSLGLAGGSHTTDTQYF.

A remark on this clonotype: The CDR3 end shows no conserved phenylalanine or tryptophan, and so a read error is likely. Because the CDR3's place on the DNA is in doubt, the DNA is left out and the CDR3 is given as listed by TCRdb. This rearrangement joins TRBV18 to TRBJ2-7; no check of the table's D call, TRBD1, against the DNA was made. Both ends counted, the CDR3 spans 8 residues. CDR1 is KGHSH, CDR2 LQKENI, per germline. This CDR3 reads CAGGQVQI.

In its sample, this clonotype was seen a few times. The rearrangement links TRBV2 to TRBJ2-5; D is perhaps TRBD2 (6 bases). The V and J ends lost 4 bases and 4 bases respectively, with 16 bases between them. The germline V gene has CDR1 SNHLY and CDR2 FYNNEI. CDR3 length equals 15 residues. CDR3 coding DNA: TGTGCCAGCAGTGGCGGGGTCCTAGCGCGAGAGACCCAGTACTTC. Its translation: CASSGGVLARETQYF.